This TCR beta chain was identified in a study of a mutant IDH1 vaccine in newly diagnosed glioma. Study summary: Patients got radiotherapy, temozolomide, or both beforehand, and most got both.

Regarding this clone: Antigen specificity is unknown.

General study results and limits: The authors found pseudoprogression apparently unrelated to changes in top peripheral T cell clonotypes. Most patients, 85% to 95%, showed vaccine-induced immune responses.

Using immunoSEQ multiplex PCR, the repertoire was profiled, and TCRdb retains in-frame clones only, with some absent. The profile shows 65,000 to 70,000 clones, just over 85% of them singletons. Specified time point: baseline, week 1 (first vaccination visit). Treatment meaning: pre-vaccination baseline after standard-of-care therapy. The CDR3 loop spans 15 amino acids. The junction had 7 bases not matched to a gene; V was cut back by 6 bases and J by 0 bases. Per germline, CDR1 MNHNY and CDR2 SVGAGI (reference sequence). This sequence joins TRBV6-6 and TRBJ1-2; 7 bases are a match to TRBD1. The sample was PBMCs, taken from a glioma patient treated with radiotherapy, temozolomide or both. This TCR was sampled from a man between 25 and 39 years old with glioma. CDR3 sequence reads: CASSLGTVSNYGYTF. The CDR3 nucleotides read TGTGCCAGCAGCCTGGGGACAGTCTCTAACTATGGCTACACCTTC.